This T cell receptor beta chain was captured in a study of T cells after somatic rescue of genetic block. Per the germline V gene, CDR1 is SGHKS and CDR2 is YYEKEE (reference sequence). The CDR3 has 16 amino acids. With 0 bases clipped from V and 4 bases from J, the junction kept 7 bases outside the gene matches. Sequenced by immunoSEQ multiplex PCR; TCRdb stores in-frame clones only, minus some. The sample holds roughly 110,000 clones, just over 90% seen once. This sequence was found in a woman in her late teens or twenties. The chain employs TRBV5-5 and TRBJ1-1; 9 nucleotides align to TRBD1. Sequencing was carried out using peripheral blood mononuclear cells (PBMCs). CDR3 region: CASSLVVRTGATEAFF. In DNA, the CDR3 is TGTGCCAGCAGCTTGGTTGTAAGGACAGGGGCCACTGAAGCTTTCTTT.